This T cell receptor (beta chain) stems from a study of shared clonotypes between healthy human individuals. TCRdb's table, derived via immunoSEQ multiplex PCR, lists solely in-frame clones and lacks some. The repertoire holds 400,000 to 500,000 clones, with approximately 79% as singletons. Study-wide points: The sole specimen, blood, was sampled, and tissue repertoires likely differ.

As concerns this clone: Its antigen is undetermined.

The CDR3 totals 14 residues. Per germline, CDR1 SGHRS and CDR2 YFSETQ. Losses at the gene ends were 5 bases for V and 7 bases for J; bases not matched to a gene: 9. The chain couples TRBV5-1 to TRBJ2-1; 7 nucleotides agree with TRBD2. The clonotype was recovered from a woman in her thirties or forties in good health. Some clones in this sample may be carry-over from other donors' samples. The sample taken for sequencing was PBMCs. Here the CDR3 DNA reads TGCGCCAGCAGACTCGGCGGGAGTACTAATGAGCAGTTCTTC. It encodes CASRLGGSTNEQFF.